The source of this T cell receptor beta chain is a study of regulatory T cells in long-lasting Graves disease. Time point noted: persistent/refractory GD, antithyroid drugs over 5 years with positive TRAb. Construction of the TCR library relied on RNA isolated from PBMCs. Sequencing libraries for TCR beta were prepared with iRepertoire HTBI primers and Arm-PCR of CDR3 regions. MiXCR was run by TCRdb on the multiplex PCR reads, yielding one entry per CDR3 protein. This sample has hundreds of thousands of distinct CDR3 sequences, with about a fifth found just once. CDR3 length: 15 residues. CDR1 and CDR2 from the germline V gene are PRHDT and FYEKMQ (reference sequence). With 2 bases removed from V and 1 base from J, the gap between germline ends came to 11 bases.

This TCR came from a female donor with Graves disease. The chain joins TRBV13 to TRBJ2-5, with D perhaps TRBD1 (6 bases). This specimen consisted of peripheral blood mononuclear cells (PBMCs), obtained when the disease was refractory, from a patient treated with antithyroid drugs. In DNA, the CDR3 is TGTGCCAGCAGCTTAATGGGGGCACTCCAAGAGACCCAGTACTTC. Its translation: CASSLMGALQETQYF.